Presented here are 30 T cell receptor beta chains from one specimen sequenced in a study of OX40 agonist ivuxolimab in advanced cancers. Here immunoSEQ multiplex PCR was the method, and the copy in TCRdb shows in-frame clones only, minus some. The sample has tens of thousands of clones, more than 75% seen once; the top ten hold 4% to 4.5%. Material: CD4+ or CD8+ T cells sorted from blood, obtained in a trial of the OX40 agonist ivuxolimab. The receptor source for this set is an adult with an advanced solid tumor such as melanoma, head and neck, liver or kidney cancer.

The J gene is TRBJ2-6, the V gene TRBV27; 9 bases line up with TRBD1. The CDR3 spans 18 residues. Per germline, CDR1 MNHEY and CDR2 SMNVEV (reference sequence). J was trimmed by 0 bases and V by 1 base; bases with no gene match: 4. The CDR3 DNA reads TGTGCCAGCAGTTTATTAGGGACAGGGATCTCTGGGGCCAACGTCCTGACTTTC. Protein sequence: CASSLLGTGISGANVLTF.

The genes are TRBV2 and TRBJ2-5; D is perhaps TRBD2 (5 bases). Trimming took 0 bases from V and 5 from J, leaving 10 bases between them. CDR1 and CDR2 from the germline V gene are SNHLY and FYNNEI. This CDR3 spans 14 amino acids. For the CDR3, the DNA is TGTGCCAGCAGTGAAGCATGGCGAGGGGAGACCCAGTACTTC. This codes for CASSEAWRGETQYF.

The chain has TRBV5-6 and TRBJ2-4; D is ambiguous. V was clipped by 0 bases and J by 2 bases, with 18 bases between them. The CDR3 runs 18 residues. Germline CDR1 and CDR2: SGHDT and YYEEEE. In DNA, the CDR3 is TGTGCCAGCAGCTTGGCCCCAGGAGAGCTCTCAACCAAAAACATTCAGTACTTC. This sequence encodes CASSLAPGELSTKNIQYF.

The gene calls are TRBV6-5 and TRBJ2-1, with TRBD2 matching 9 bases. The V and J ends lost 8 bases and 10 bases, in that order; junction bases with no gene match: 12. CDR3 length equals 14 residues. Germline V gives CDR1 MNHEY, CDR2 SVGAGI. The CDR3 DNA reads TGTGCCAGCCACAAGGGCGGGGGGGCAAAGGAGCAGTTCTTC. Encoded protein: CASHKGGGAKEQFF.

About this clone itself: Germline is not matched at one junction end, which may reflect a read error. The chain joins TRBV6-6 to TRBJ2-5; maybe TRBD2 (6 bases). CDR3 length: 16 residues. Germline loops: CDR1 MNHNY, CDR2 SVGAGI (reference sequence). CDR3 sequence reads: CAGSYSTAGGQETQYF. The CDR3 region has the DNA TGTGCCGGCAGTTACTCGACAGCCGGGGGCCAAGAGACCCAGTACTTC.

The chain uses TRBV30 and TRBJ2-1; TRBD2 agrees at 13 bases. The V gene end was trimmed by 3 bases and the J gene end by 8 bases; junction bases not matched to a gene: 7. This CDR3 is 15 amino acids long. Germline CDR1 is GTSNPN and CDR2 is SVGIG (reference sequence). The CDR3 loop reads CAWSPLTSGRDEQFF. Written as DNA, the CDR3 is TGTGCCTGGAGCCCCTTAACTAGCGGGAGGGATGAGCAGTTCTTC.

The chain employs TRBV28 and TRBJ1-1, with TRBD1 as a possible D gene (6 bases). The germline V gene encodes CDR1 MDHEN and CDR2 SYDVKM. The CDR3 spans 16 residues. The V gene lost 7 bases and the J gene lost 4 bases, with 22 bases spanning the gap. CDR3 amino acids: CASTLMPSGGGTEAFF. The CDR3 nucleotides read TGTGCCAGCACCCTAATGCCGTCCGGGGGCGGCACTGAAGCTTTCTTT.

The chain carries TRBV7-2 and TRBJ1-2; the D gene is possibly TRBD1 (5 bases). The germline V gene encodes CDR1 SGHTA and CDR2 FQGNSA. Trimming took 5 bases from V and 6 from J, leaving 19 bases between them. CDR3 size: 15 residues. CDR3 coding DNA: TGTGCCAGCAGCCCTGTACCGGACACTTCGGATGGCTACACCTTC. This translates into CASSPVPDTSDGYTF.

The chain joins TRBV28 to TRBJ1-6; no definite D call. Trimming took 5 bases from V and 0 from J, leaving 17 bases between them. Germline CDR1 and CDR2: MDHEN and SYDVKM. The length of the CDR3 is 18 residues. Written as DNA, the CDR3 is TGTGCCAGCAGTAGGGTAGGGAGGGTCCTCTCCTATAATTCACCCCTCCACTTT. It is translated as CASSRVGRVLSYNSPLHF.

This clone was observed a single time. V gene TRBV12-5 combines with J gene TRBJ2-7; TRBD1 agrees at 7 bases. The V gene's germline CDR1 is LGHNT and CDR2 FRNRAP. This CDR3 is built from 13 residues. DNA for the CDR3: TGTGGGGCAGGGGGTCGGAGCTCCTACGAGCAGTACTTC. This sequence encodes CGAGGRSSYEQYF. The variable domain in full, completed from reference TRBV12-5 and TRBJ2-7, reads DARVTQTPRHKVTEMGQEVTMRCQPILGHNTVFWYRQTMMQGLELLAYFRNRAPLDDSGMPKDRFSAEMPDATLATLKIQPSEPRDSAVYFCGAGGRSSYEQYFGPGTRLTVT.

The chain carries TRBV5-1 and TRBJ2-7, with TRBD1 identical over 7 bases. V lost 0 bases and J lost 6; bases outside the gene matches: 9. The CDR3 extends over 15 amino acids. Germline V lookup: CDR1 SGHRS, CDR2 YFSETQ. The CDR3 bases are TGCGCCAGCAGCTTGGAATGGACAGGCCGCGGCGAGCAGTACTTC. This sequence encodes CASSLEWTGRGEQYF.

This clone was found a few times. The chain joins TRBV14 to TRBJ2-7; D tentatively fits TRBD1 or TRBD2 (6 bases each). This CDR3 has 15 residues. Trimming shortened V by 5 bases and J by 3 bases, and 17 bases separated the two germline ends. From germline, CDR1 is SGHDN and CDR2 FVKESK. CDR3 DNA sequence: TGTGCCAGCAGCGACCGCAGCGAGGGGGGCTACGAGCAGTACTTC. Translating it yields CASSDRSEGGYEQYF.

Sample share makes this clone medium-sized (0.01 to 0.1%). The rearrangement uses TRBV15 and TRBJ1-2; weak D call: TRBD1 (5 bases). Germline assignment: CDR1 LNHNV and CDR2 YYDKDF (reference sequence). Trimming shortened V by 0 bases and J by 8 bases, and 13 bases separated the two germline ends. This CDR3 region has 14 residues. The CDR3 coding sequence is TGTGCCACCAGCAGAGATCGCGGGGCGTACGGCTACACCTTC. Protein product: CATSRDRGAYGYTF.

The CDR3 nucleotides read TGCAGCGCAGGTTCTAGCGGGAACAATGAGCAGTTCTTC. As protein: CSAGSSGNNEQFF. The chain carries TRBV29-1 and TRBJ2-1; the match to TRBD2 covers 9 bases. This CDR3 contains 13 residues. The germline V gene has CDR1 SQVTM and CDR2 ANQGSEA. J was trimmed by 5 bases and V by 7 bases; bases with no gene match: 6.

V usage is TRBV7-2 and J usage is TRBJ2-7, with 8 positions matching TRBD2. The CDR3 length is 14 residues. The germline CDR1 and CDR2 sequences are SGHTA and FQGNSA. J lost 2 bases, V lost 5 bases, and 5 bases had no gene match. CDR3 residues: CASSPTSGPYEQYF. In nucleotides, the CDR3 is TGTGCCAGCAGCCCAACTAGCGGTCCCTACGAGCAGTACTTC. The full variable domain, with the rest looked up from reference TRBV7-2 and TRBJ2-7, is GAGVSQSPSNKVTEKGKDVELRCDPISGHTALYWYRQSLGQGLEFLIYFQGNSAPDKSGLPSDRFSAERTGGSVSTLTIQRTQQEDSAVYLCASSPTSGPYEQYFGPGTRLTVT.

V is TRBV19 and J is TRBJ1-2; 8 nucleotides agree with TRBD1. From germline, CDR1 is LNHDA and CDR2 SQIVND (reference sequence). CDR3 length: 13 amino acids. The ends lost 2 bases at V and 10 bases at J; junction bases unmatched: 6. The DNA of the CDR3 is TGTGCCAGTAGTATACCACAGGGGGTAGACTACACCTTC. It translates to CASSIPQGVDYTF.

For the CDR3, the DNA is TGCAGCGTTGCCCTGGCAGGGGGCAGTCAGCCCCAGCATTTT. Its translation: CSVALAGGSQPQHF. The chain is built from TRBV29-1 and TRBJ1-5; TRBD1 aligns across 8 bases. J gave up 6 bases and V 4 bases, and 8 bases lay outside the gene matches. This CDR3 has 14 amino acids. Germline V gives CDR1 SQVTM, CDR2 ANQGSEA. The whole variable domain, remainder taken from reference TRBV29-1 and TRBJ1-5, is SAVISQKPSRDICQRGTSLTIQCQVDSQVTMMFWYRQQPGQSLTLIATANQGSEATYESGFVIDKFPISRPNLTFSTLTVSNMSPEDSSIYLCSVALAGGSQPQHFGDGTRLSIL.

The chain joins TRBV6-5 to TRBJ1-1; possibly TRBD1 for D (6 bases). V gave up 0 bases and J gave up 8 bases, with 16 bases separating them. This CDR3 region has 15 residues. Germline CDR1 reads MNHEY; CDR2 reads SVGAGI. CDR3 residues: CASSYSGRGLGEAFF. CDR3 bases: TGTGCCAGCAGTTACTCTGGGCGGGGGCTCGGGGAAGCTTTCTTT.

V gene TRBV19 combines with J gene TRBJ2-2; D unresolved. The germline CDR1 and CDR2 sequences are LNHDA and SQIVND (reference sequence). Trimming took off 6 bases at V and 8 bases at J, with 16 bases between the two ends. This CDR3 is 14 amino acids long. The CDR3 spells CASRSPAVRGELFF. Here the CDR3 DNA reads TGTGCCAGTAGATCCCCGGCCGTCCGGGGGGAGCTGTTTTTT.

The chain employs TRBV5-1 and TRBJ2-1, with D possibly being TRBD1 or TRBD2 (5 bases each). CDR1 and CDR2 (germline): SGHRS, YFSETQ. The CDR3 consists of 14 residues. V shed 6 bases and J shed 0 bases, with 10 bases lying between them. The CDR3 DNA is TGCGCCAGCACCCCGGGGCCCTCCTACAATGAGCAGTTCTTC. Its protein product is CASTPGPSYNEQFF.

CDR3 sequence: CASSPVQGANEKLFF. The CDR3 nucleotides read TGTGCCAGCAGCCCTGTGCAGGGGGCAAATGAAAAACTGTTTTTT. The gene calls are TRBV7-2 and TRBJ1-4, with 8 bases fitting TRBD1. CDR3 size: 15 residues. V gave up 5 bases and J gave up 5 bases; unmatched junction bases: 7. Germline values: CDR1 SGHTA, CDR2 FQGNSA.

The genes are TRBV2 and TRBJ2-1; a weak D match, TRBD2 (5 bases). The length of the CDR3 is 14 residues. CDR1 and CDR2 from the germline V gene are SNHLY and FYNNEI. V was shortened by 4 bases and J by 3 bases, with 10 bases between the two germline ends. The CDR3 loop is CASSADYLYNEQFF. For the CDR3, the DNA is TGTGCCAGCAGTGCAGACTACCTCTACAATGAGCAGTTCTTC.

This clone was counted only a few times. This rearrangement joins TRBV5-4 to TRBJ2-7; 7 bases fit TRBD1. Trimming cost V 4 bases and J 1 base; bases outside gene matches: 5. This CDR3 spans 14 amino acids. The germline V gene encodes CDR1 SGHNT and CDR2 YYREEE (reference sequence). Written as DNA, the CDR3 is TGTGCCAGCAGCGGGACAGCGACTTCCTACGAGCAGTACTTC. Its protein is CASSGTATSYEQYF.

V gene TRBV2 combines with J gene TRBJ1-1; D ambiguous. Germline V CDR1 and CDR2: SNHLY, FYNNEI. The length of the CDR3 is 13 residues. Trimming removed 5 bases at V and 1 base at J, with 8 bases between. CDR3 bases: TGTGCCAGCAGTATCGACCAGAACACTGAAGCTTTCTTT. This sequence encodes CASSIDQNTEAFF.

This clone has just one count. The J gene is TRBJ1-1, the V gene TRBV13; D uncertain. The CDR3 consists of 15 residues. The germline gives CDR1 PRHDT, CDR2 FYEKMQ (reference sequence). V was trimmed by 8 bases and J by 1 base, leaving 17 bases between them. In nucleotides, the CDR3 is TGTGCCAGCCTTTTCGAGGGCCTCAGGAACACTGAAGCTTTCTTT. This codes for CASLFEGLRNTEAFF.

The chain joins TRBV9 to TRBJ2-1; 7 bases match TRBD2. The CDR3 has 13 residues. CDR1 SGDLS and CDR2 YYNGEE come from the germline V gene. The trim removed 4 bases at V and 8 bases at J, leaving 6 bases unmatched. The CDR3 DNA sequence: TGTGCCAGCAGCCCGGCGGGAGATTATGAGCAGTTCTTC. Encoded protein: CASSPAGDYEQFF.

The chain has TRBV6-1 and TRBJ2-7; the match to TRBD1 covers 7 bases. The CDR3 consists of 15 residues. Per germline, CDR1 MNHNS and CDR2 SASEGT. With V trimmed by 4 bases and J by 2 bases, 8 bases remained unmatched. CDR3 in amino acids: CASSGGTAYPYEQYF. DNA for the CDR3: TGTGCCAGCAGTGGGGGGACAGCGTATCCCTACGAGCAGTACTTC.

The genes are TRBV7-9 and TRBJ2-1; possibly TRBD1 or TRBD2 for D (5 bases each). The CDR3 has 15 residues. Per germline, CDR1 SEHNR and CDR2 FQNEAQ (reference sequence). V was trimmed by 5 bases and J by 6 bases, leaving 17 bases between them. In DNA form, the CDR3 reads TGTGCCAGCAGCCGTCCGGGACCAGGGATCAATGAGCAGTTCTTC. Its translation: CASSRPGPGINEQFF.

The V call is TRBV27, the J call TRBJ2-2, with D possibly being TRBD1 or TRBD2 (6 bases each). CDR3 length: 15 residues. Germline V gene sequence: CDR1 MNHEY, CDR2 SMNVEV (reference sequence). Trimming pared 2 bases from V and 5 bases from J, leaving 12 bases between. The DNA of the CDR3 is TGTGCCAGCAGTTTAACACAGGGAGGAACCGGGGAGCTGTTTTTT. This gives the protein CASSLTQGGTGELFF.

V gene TRBV7-2 combines with J gene TRBJ1-6; D not certain. The V gene lost 1 base and the J gene lost 0 bases, with 7 bases spanning the gap. The CDR3 contains 16 residues. Germline V gene lookup returns CDR1 SGHTA and CDR2 FQGNSA. The CDR3 nucleotides read TGTGCCAGCAGCTTAGGAGGACGCTCCTATAATTCACCCCTCCACTTT. The encoded protein is CASSLGGRSYNSPLHF. Filled out from reference TRBV7-2 and TRBJ1-6, the complete variable domain reads GAGVSQSPSNKVTEKGKDVELRCDPISGHTALYWYRQSLGQGLEFLIYFQGNSAPDKSGLPSDRFSAERTGGSVSTLTIQRTQQEDSAVYLCASSLGGRSYNSPLHFGNGTRLTVT.